The TCR beta chain described here comes from a study of cytomegalovirus exposure and HLA in healthy donors. Study-level results: Later on, an analysis showed TCR association rates differing by HLA locus, with DRB1 the most and HLA-C the fewest. A missense DCLRE1C variant was associated with V- and J-gene trimming of TCR beta chains in a later analysis, and an independent cohort replicated the association.

Notes on this clone: What it binds is not known.

The V gene's germline CDR1 is MGHDK and CDR2 SYGVNS. J was trimmed by 12 bases and V by 5 bases; bases with no gene match: 7. The CDR3 covers 13 residues. PCR was performed using 60 Vbeta and 13 Jbeta primers. Clones were read by immunoSEQ multiplex PCR, and TCRdb kept only the in-frame ones, dropping some. Among roughly 200,000 clones, roughly 80% were seen once, and the ten largest hold 1.7%. This TCR was sampled from a man aged 45-60 years in good health and CMV-seronegative. This sequence joins TRBV25-1 and TRBJ2-7, with 13 positions matching TRBD2. Sequencing was performed on PBMCs. The CDR3 reads CASSPGLAGRVYF. DNA of the CDR3: TGTGCCAGCAGTCCGGGACTAGCGGGAAGAGTGTACTTC.